These T cell receptor beta chains were read from a single sample in a study of control samples from healthy donors and cancer patients. The protocol was immunoSEQ multiplex PCR, while the TCRdb copy is restricted to in-frame clones and leaves out a portion. The sample has around 130,000 clones; around nine tenths are singletons. The sample comprised blood. All receptors derive from a man aged 30 to 45 in good health. CDR3s include the opening cysteine and the closing phenylalanine or tryptophan. A D gene is named only where the DNA matches it firmly. Part of the rows lack a size; the others show once, few, many or a class for expanded clones.

V gene,clone size,D gene,J gene,CDR3 DNA,CDR3 protein
TRBV14,.,TRBD2,TRBJ2-1,TGTGCCAGCAGCCGTCCGACTAGCGGGGAGAGGAATGAGCAGTTCTTC,CASSRPTSGERNEQFF
TRBV5-1,once,TRBD1,TRBJ2-2,TGCGCCAGCAGCCCGGGACAGGAGTTTGCCGGGGAGCTGTTTTTT,CASSPGQEFAGELFF
TRBV5-8,once,TRBD2,TRBJ2-3,TGTGCCAGCACCGCTTACGGGGGACTAGAGGATACGCAGTATTTT,CASTAYGGLEDTQYF
TRBV5-1,.,.,TRBJ2-7,TGCGCCAGCAGCTTACAGGGTCCTTACGAGCAGTACTTC,CASSLQGPYEQYF
TRBV5-1,.,TRBD1,TRBJ1-4,TGCGCCAGCAGCGCCCGGGCAGGGGGCGATAATGAAAAACTGTTTTTT,CASSARAGGDNEKLFF
TRBV4-2,few,.,TRBJ1-1,TGTGCCAGCAGCCAAGAAGAGCGAAACACTGAAGCTTTCTTT,CASSQEERNTEAFF
TRBV29-1,few,TRBD1,TRBJ1-1,TGCAGCGGCCAGGGGGCCGGAGATACTGAAGCTTTCTTT,CSGQGAGDTEAFF
TRBV19,.,.,TRBJ2-3,TGTGCCAGTAGTATTACTATCCGAACTCTCACAGATACGCAGTATTTT,CASSITIRTLTDTQYF
TRBV11-3,.,.,TRBJ2-7,TGTGCCAGCAGCTTATCCCTTTACGAGCAGTACTTC,CASSLSLYEQYF
TRBV11-3,.,TRBD2,TRBJ2-1,TGTGCCAGCAGCTTAAATAGCGGGGGGCCTGCAGAGCAGTTCTTC,CASSLNSGGPAEQFF
TRBV5-1,.,.,TRBJ2-3,TGCGCCAGCAGCACCTCCCTTACAGATACGCAGTATTTT,CASSTSLTDTQYF
TRBV23-1,.,TRBD2,TRBJ2-2,TGCGCCAGCAGTCCCCTGGGTAGCGGGGGGGTCCACACCGGGGAGCTGTTTTTT,CASSPLGSGGVHTGELFF
TRBV29-1,.,.,TRBJ1-3,TGCAGCGTTGAAGGGGCTGGAAACACCATATATTTT,CSVEGAGNTIYF